This TCR beta chain was found in a study of shared clonotypes between healthy human individuals. This was a deep-level run. The material for each subset, its genomic DNA, was split evenly across several immunoSEQ plates. Produced via immunoSEQ multiplex PCR; TCRdb's table is partial and in-frame only. Among about 480,000 clones listed, 60% to 85% were seen once. This clone showed up just once. Relative to the germline gene, one junction end is altered; a read error may explain this. The CDR3 is 12 amino acids. From germline, CDR1 is SSHAT and CDR2 FNYEAQ (reference sequence). The study drew its donors from healthy HIV-negative adults without recent acute infections or vaccinations.

This chain links TRBV7-7 with TRBJ2-5; no clear D. The TCR was taken from a woman between 40 and 50 years old in good health. Some clones in this sample may be carry-over from other donors' samples. Sequencing used PBMCs. The DNA of the CDR3 is TGTGCTAGCAGCGCTGACCAAGAGACCCAGTACTTC. Residues: CASSADQETQYF.